This is a list of T cell receptor beta chains from one sample in a study of blood T cells in healthy people across ages. One entry per CDR3 protein, called by TCRdb with MiXCR from the 5' RACE reads. The sample lists roughly 1.9 million distinct CDR3 sequences, about 39% seen once, with 20% to 25% in the top ten. The sample was blood. Receptors originate from a human donor in good health. Both conserved end residues are trimmed from each CDR3. The order of the fields is J gene, clone size, V gene, CDR3 protein. Not all rows give a size; the values are once, few, many and, for expanded clones, a class.

>TRBJ1-2|NA|TRBV12-3/TRBV12-4
ASSLMGTGGGYT
>NA|NA|TRBV7-9
ASSHTSRGWRETQY
>TRBJ2-7|NA|TRBV3-1
ASSQGGSQVPYEQY
>TRBJ1-4|few|TRBV29-1
SVAKATHEKLF
>TRBJ1-2|NA|TRBV20-1
SAKGRQGAYGYT
>TRBJ2-1|NA|TRBV3-1
ASSQDGLAGMNEQF
>TRBJ2-1|NA|TRBV20-1
SAIGGGSYNEQF
>TRBJ2-3|few|TRBV20-1
SVLTLSTDTQY
>TRBJ2-3|NA|TRBV7-2
ASSLGQLNTDTQY
>TRBJ1-2|NA|TRBV29-1
SVERQGHGYT
>TRBJ2-5|NA|TRBV5-1
ASSGQGVQETQY
>TRBJ1-4|NA|TRBV5-5
ASSLRDRGGKLF
>TRBJ1-2|few|TRBV29-1
SVEDHTYGYT
>TRBJ2-6|many|TRBV6-5
ASRESGANVLT
>TRBJ2-7|once|TRBV2
ATEGVSEQY
>TRBJ2-1|NA|TRBV21-1
ASSMVAGLDNEQF
>TRBJ2-1|many|TRBV20-1
SASEPGLYSYNEQF
>TRBJ2-4|NA|TRBV7-2
ASSLAGGGKNIQY
>TRBJ2-6|once|TRBV19
ASSVIPNSAGANVLT
>TRBJ2-3|NA|TRBV7-6
ASSRIDADTQY
>TRBJ1-1|few|TRBV29-1
SGVIGVNTEAF
>TRBJ2-1|many|TRBV4-3
ASSQEPYYNEQF
>TRBJ1-5|few|TRBV5-5
ASSRDRADQPQH
>TRBJ1-3|NA|TRBV4-2
ASSPLAGGGNTIY
>TRBJ2-7|NA|TRBV7-2
ASSPDRGCYEQY
>TRBJ1-5|NA|TRBV7-8
VSSLVDGGMPQH
>TRBJ1-2|NA|TRBV4-1
ASSQGRSGDIYGYT
>TRBJ2-5|many|TRBV12-3/TRBV12-4
ASSFPGEETQY
>NA|NA|TRBV12-3/TRBV12-4
ASLGLEETQY
>TRBJ1-4|NA|TRBV20-1
SARRLQGGQGTEKLF
>TRBJ2-5|NA|TRBV4-1
ASSQTGATPTETQY
>TRBJ2-1|few|TRBV28
ASSPGLAGRWNEQF
>TRBJ2-7|NA|TRBV28
ASRGPGRLREQY
>TRBJ2-1|NA|TRBV6-4
ASSSLAGGEQF
>TRBJ2-2|few|TRBV11-2
ASSIAGDTGELF
>TRBJ2-7|many|TRBV9
ASSVGGRSYEQY
>TRBJ2-7|NA|TRBV7-2
ASRRGGDPSYEQY
>TRBJ2-7|many|TRBV29-1
SVRDRVSEQY
>TRBJ1-2|NA|TRBV7-2
ASSLGTRGYT
>TRBJ2-4|NA|TRBV7-2
ASSPTSGGVNIQY
>TRBJ1-2|few|TRBV5-5
VSSTQRGAANYGYT
>TRBJ2-2|NA|TRBV5-1
ASSSGTASRNTGELF
>TRBJ1-1|NA|TRBV6-1
ASSEQGGMNTEAF
>TRBJ2-1|NA|TRBV10-3
AIRNKSSCNEQF
>TRBJ2-7|few|TRBV6-4
ASRISRTGSYEQY